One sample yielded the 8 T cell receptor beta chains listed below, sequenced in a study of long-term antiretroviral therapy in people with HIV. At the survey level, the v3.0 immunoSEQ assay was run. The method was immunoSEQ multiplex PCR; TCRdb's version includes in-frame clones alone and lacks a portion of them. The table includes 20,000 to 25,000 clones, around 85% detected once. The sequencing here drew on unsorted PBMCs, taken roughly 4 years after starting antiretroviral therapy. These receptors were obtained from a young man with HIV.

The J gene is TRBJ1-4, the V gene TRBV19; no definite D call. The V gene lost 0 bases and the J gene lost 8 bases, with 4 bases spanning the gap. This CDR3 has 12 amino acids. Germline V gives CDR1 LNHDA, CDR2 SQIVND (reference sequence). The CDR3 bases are TGTGCCAGTAGTATAGAAGCCGAAAAACTGTTTTTT. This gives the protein CASSIEAEKLFF.

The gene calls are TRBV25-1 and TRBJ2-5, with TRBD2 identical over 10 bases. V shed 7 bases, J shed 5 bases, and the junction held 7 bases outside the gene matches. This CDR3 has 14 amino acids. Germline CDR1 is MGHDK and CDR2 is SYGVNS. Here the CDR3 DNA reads TGTGCCAGCACCGTTCTAGCGGGGGAGGAGACCCAGTACTTC. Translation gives CASTVLAGEETQYF.

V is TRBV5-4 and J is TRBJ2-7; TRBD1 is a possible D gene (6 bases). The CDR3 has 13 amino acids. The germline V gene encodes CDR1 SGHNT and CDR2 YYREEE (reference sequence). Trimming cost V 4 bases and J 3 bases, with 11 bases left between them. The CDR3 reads CASSTQGLYEQYF. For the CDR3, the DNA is TGTGCCAGCAGCACCCAGGGGCTCTACGAGCAGTACTTC.

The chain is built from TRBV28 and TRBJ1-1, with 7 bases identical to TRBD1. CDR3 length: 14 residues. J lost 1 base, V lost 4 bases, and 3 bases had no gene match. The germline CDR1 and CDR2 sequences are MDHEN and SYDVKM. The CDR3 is CASSSGQPNTEAFF. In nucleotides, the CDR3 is TGTGCCAGCAGTTCGGGACAGCCGAACACTGAAGCTTTCTTT.

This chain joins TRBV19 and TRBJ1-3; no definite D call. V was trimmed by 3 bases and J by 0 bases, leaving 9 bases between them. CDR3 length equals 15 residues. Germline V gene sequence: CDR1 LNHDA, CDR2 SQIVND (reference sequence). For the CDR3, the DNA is TGTGCCAGTAGTATCCCTCGGCCCTCTGGAAACACCATATATTTT. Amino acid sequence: CASSIPRPSGNTIYF.

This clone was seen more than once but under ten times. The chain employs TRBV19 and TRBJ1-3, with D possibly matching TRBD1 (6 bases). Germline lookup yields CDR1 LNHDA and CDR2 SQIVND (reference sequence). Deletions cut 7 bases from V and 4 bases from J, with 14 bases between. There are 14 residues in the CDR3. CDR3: CASIPGTYGNTIYF. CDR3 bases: TGTGCCAGTATTCCCGGGACATACGGAAACACCATATATTTT.

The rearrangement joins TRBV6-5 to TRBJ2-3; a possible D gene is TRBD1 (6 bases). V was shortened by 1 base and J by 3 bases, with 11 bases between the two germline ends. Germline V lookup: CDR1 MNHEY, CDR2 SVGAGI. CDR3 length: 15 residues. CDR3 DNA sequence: TGTGCCAGCAGTTACTTTGGGACAAGGACAGATACGCAGTATTTT. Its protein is CASSYFGTRTDTQYF.

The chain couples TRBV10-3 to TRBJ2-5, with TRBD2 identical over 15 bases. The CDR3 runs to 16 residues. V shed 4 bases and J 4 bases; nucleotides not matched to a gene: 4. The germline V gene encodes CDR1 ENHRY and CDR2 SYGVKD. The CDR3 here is CAISGPGLAGGETQYF. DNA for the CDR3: TGTGCCATCAGTGGCCCGGGACTAGCGGGGGGAGAGACCCAGTACTTC.